This T cell receptor beta chain was observed in a study of blood T cell repertoires in COVID-19. The table came from immunoSEQ multiplex PCR; TCRdb's copy has only in-frame clones and leaves some out. This table holds about 130,000 clones, 86% found once. Looked up from germline, CDR1 is LNHDA and CDR2 is SQIVND (reference sequence). Trimming removed 6 bases from V and 4 bases from J; junction bases left unmatched: 8. There are 14 residues in the CDR3. The TCR originated in a woman aged 70-85 years with COVID-19, enrolled during active disease. The chain recombines TRBV19 with TRBJ1-1; 7 bases agree with TRBD1. The sequenced sample consisted of peripheral blood. As DNA, the CDR3 is TGTGCCAGTAGCACGGACAGGCTTCTCACTGAAGCTTTCTTT. This gives the protein CASSTDRLLTEAFF.